The 26 T cell receptor beta chains below come from one sample, sequenced in a study of shared clonotypes between healthy human individuals. Repertoires were generated with immunoSEQ multiplex PCR, while TCRdb's copy carries only in-frame clones and drops some. The profile shows approximately 2.5 million clones, 93% of them singletons. The sequenced material came from naive CD4+ T cells from PBMCs. Indicated subset: CD45RA+ positively selected. These receptors were taken from a young man in good health. Some clones in this sample may be carry-over from other donors' samples.

The chain uses TRBV5-4 and TRBJ2-1; D remains unclear. CDR3 size: 14 residues. CDR1 and CDR2 from the germline V gene are SGHNT and YYREEE (reference sequence). Trimming removed 0 bases from V and 4 bases from J, with 8 bases in between. The CDR3 coding sequence is TGTGCCAGCAGCTTGGGGTCCACTTACAATGAGCAGTTCTTC. This codes for CASSLGSTYNEQFF.

V and J are TRBV6-4 and TRBJ1-2, with a weak D call TRBD1 (6 bases). Trimming cost V 4 bases and J 0 bases, with 12 bases left between them. CDR3 length: 15 amino acids. Germline V gene data show CDR1 as MRHNA and CDR2 as SNTAGT. The CDR3 spells CASSGPGASNYGYTF. CDR3 sequence (DNA): TGTGCCAGCAGTGGGCCGGGGGCCTCTAACTATGGCTACACCTTC.

The chain recombines TRBV6-6 with TRBJ2-5; TRBD2 might be the D (5 bases). V lost 2 bases and J 5 bases, leaving 15 bases between the germline ends. The CDR3 is 15 amino acids. Germline values: CDR1 MNHNY, CDR2 SVGAGI (reference sequence). The CDR3 DNA reads TGTGCCAGCAGTTACGTGTCCGGGGTTGTGGAGACCCAGTACTTC. Amino acids: CASSYVSGVVETQYF.

This chain joins TRBV2 and TRBJ2-7, with D possibly TRBD1 on 5 matching bases. Trimming took off 0 bases at V and 5 bases at J, with 14 bases between the two ends. Germline assignment: CDR1 SNHLY and CDR2 FYNNEI. The CDR3 has 15 residues. CDR3 nucleotides: TGTGCCAGCAGTGAAGCGAGGCAGGGCCACCACGAGCAGTACTTC. It yields the protein CASSEARQGHHEQYF.

DNA for the CDR3: TGTGCCAGAAGCTTAGTCGGGACTAGCGGGGACTACGAGCAGTACTTC. Protein sequence: CARSLVGTSGDYEQYF. The chain is built from TRBV7-5 and TRBJ2-7; the DNA was not used to check the table's D call, TRBD2. TRBV7-5 counts as a pseudogene. This CDR3 is 16 amino acids long.

The chain joins TRBV15 to TRBJ2-3, with D perhaps TRBD2 (5 bases). The CDR3 totals 15 residues. Trimming pared 5 bases from V and 3 bases from J, leaving 15 bases between. In germline, CDR1 is LNHNV, CDR2 YYDKDF (reference sequence). CDR3 DNA: TGTGCCACCAGCGCCCAAATCGGAGGAACAGATACGCAGTATTTT. This gives the protein CATSAQIGGTDTQYF. The full variable domain, with the rest looked up from reference TRBV15 and TRBJ2-3, is DAMVIQNPRYQVTQFGKPVTLSCSQTLNHNVMYWYQQKSSQAPKLLFHYYDKDFNNEADTPDNFQSRRPNTSFCFLDIRSPGLGDTAMYLCATSAQIGGTDTQYFGPGTRLTVL.

As to this clone: A much larger clone sits a single nucleotide away, making a read error possible. The V and J genes are TRBV7-2 and TRBJ2-1; D may be TRBD2 (5 bases). Germline loops: CDR1 SGHTA, CDR2 FQGNSA. V lost 5 bases to trimming and J lost 0 bases, with 11 bases between them. This CDR3 spans 15 amino acids. The CDR3 sequence is CASSPPGSSYNEQFF. CDR3 nucleotides: TGTGCCAGCAGCCCCCCGGGGAGCTCCTACAATGAGCAGTTCTTC. The complete variable domain, with remaining parts taken from reference TRBV7-2 and TRBJ2-1, reads GAGVSQSPSNKVTEKGKDVELRCDPISGHTALYWYRQSLGQGLEFLIYFQGNSAPDKSGLPSDRFSAERTGGSVSTLTIQRTQQEDSAVYLCASSPPGSSYNEQFFGPGTRLTVL.

The V and J genes are TRBV6-4 and TRBJ1-1; D is ambiguous. This CDR3 is 15 amino acids long. V was shortened by 4 bases and J by 0 bases, with 12 bases between the two germline ends. Germline-derived CDR1 and CDR2 are MRHNA and SNTAGT. The CDR3 loop is CASSVTGGVNTEAFF. CDR3 sequence (DNA): TGTGCCAGCAGTGTAACGGGTGGGGTGAACACTGAAGCTTTCTTT.

The J gene is TRBJ1-2, the V gene TRBV15; D is undetermined. Germline loops: CDR1 LNHNV, CDR2 YYDKDF (reference sequence). The CDR3 extends over 14 amino acids. Trimming cost V 0 bases and J 4 bases, with 9 bases left between them. CDR3 protein: CATSREGRFYGYTF. DNA for the CDR3: TGTGCCACCAGCAGAGAAGGGCGGTTCTATGGCTACACCTTC.

This clone has only a few counts. V usage is TRBV11-2 and J usage is TRBJ1-4; the match to TRBD1 covers 8 bases. Germline V lookup: CDR1 SGHAT, CDR2 FQNNGV. The CDR3 is made up of 15 amino acids. With 6 bases clipped from V and 5 bases from J, the junction kept 8 bases outside the gene matches. CDR3 sequence reads: CASSYQGATNEKLFF. CDR3 DNA: TGTGCCAGCAGTTACCAGGGGGCGACGAATGAAAAACTGTTTTTT.

The sample holds a few counts of this clone. This chain links TRBV5-6 with TRBJ2-3; 13 positions match TRBD2. CDR1 is SGHDT, CDR2 YYEEEE, per germline. The CDR3 spans 15 residues. The J segment lost 10 bases and the V segment lost 7 bases, leaving 12 bases of the junction unmatched. This CDR3 is CASGPRTSGRVPQYF. DNA for the CDR3: TGTGCCAGCGGGCCCCGGACTAGCGGGAGAGTTCCGCAGTATTTT.

Concerning this clone: This sample also contains other DNA sequences that code for the same CDR3. The genes are TRBV7-2 and TRBJ2-7; 13 bases are shared with TRBD2. Germline loops: CDR1 SGHTA, CDR2 FQGNSA. CDR3 length: 15 amino acids. Trimming at V came to 6 bases and at J to 4 bases, leaving 6 bases not matched to a gene. The CDR3 is CASSSGTSGTYEQYF. CDR3 DNA sequence: TGTGCCAGCAGTTCGGGGACTAGCGGGACATACGAGCAGTACTTC.

This chain uses TRBV7-6 with TRBJ2-3; 10 positions match TRBD1. CDR3 length: 17 residues. The V and J ends lost 5 bases and 3 bases, in that order; junction bases with no gene match: 11. CDR1 SGHVS and CDR2 FNYEAQ come from the germline V gene. CDR3 bases: TGTGCCAGCAGCCTCTTCTCCGGGACAGGGGAAACAGATACGCAGTATTTT. Translation gives CASSLFSGTGETDTQYF.

This clone is a singleton in its sample. This chain joins TRBV7-3 and TRBJ2-6; D gene unclear. The CDR3 totals 16 residues. The ends were cut back, 5 bases at V and 4 bases at J, with 15 bases in the middle. Germline CDR1 SGHTA, CDR2 FQGTGA. The CDR3 protein is CASSAAFRGGANVLTF. The CDR3 DNA is TGTGCCAGCAGCGCCGCGTTCCGTGGGGGGGCCAACGTCCTGACTTTC.

CDR3 loop: CASSLNPGKGNQPQHF. CDR3 DNA: TGTGCCAGCAGCTTGAACCCAGGGAAGGGCAATCAGCCCCAGCATTTT. This sequence joins TRBV5-8 and TRBJ1-5, with D possibly being TRBD1 (5 bases). V was cut by 1 base and J by 2 bases, with 13 bases left in between. Germline V CDR1 and CDR2: SGHTS, YDEGEE. This CDR3 region has 16 residues.

This chain joins TRBV18 and TRBJ1-1, with a tentative D call TRBD1 (5 bases). Trimming cost V 3 bases and J 4 bases, with 21 bases left between them. The germline CDR1 and CDR2 sequences are KGHSH and LQKENI. The CDR3 is 17 residues long. CDR3 bases: TGTGCCAGCTCACCGGGACTATCCCTTTCCTTAGGCACTGAAGCTTTCTTT. It yields the protein CASSPGLSLSLGTEAFF.

The chain is built from TRBV5-4 and TRBJ1-4, with D possibly TRBD1 on 5 matching bases. V lost 4 bases and J 0 bases, leaving 13 bases between the germline ends. The germline gives CDR1 SGHNT, CDR2 YYREEE (reference sequence). The CDR3 runs 16 residues. CDR3 sequence (DNA): TGTGCCAGCAGCCCTTGGGGGGGAACAACTAATGAAAAACTGTTTTTT. It translates to CASSPWGGTTNEKLFF. The full variable domain, completed using reference TRBV5-4 and TRBJ1-4, is ETGVTQSPTHLIKTRGQQVTLRCSSQSGHNTVSWYQQALGQGPQFIFQYYREEENGRGNFPPRFSGLQFPNYSSELNVNALELDDSALYLCASSPWGGTTNEKLFFGSGTQLSVL.

The V and J genes are TRBV7-3 and TRBJ2-2; D gene unclear. The length of the CDR3 is 14 residues. Trimming removed 2 bases from V and 4 bases from J, with 8 bases in between. In germline, CDR1 is SGHTA, CDR2 FQGTGA. CDR3 bases: TGTGCCAGCAGCTTACTGGGTGTCACCGGGGAGCTGTTTTTT. Its translation is CASSLLGVTGELFF.

The V call is TRBV2, the J call TRBJ1-4; weak D call: TRBD1 (5 bases). The germline V gene encodes CDR1 SNHLY and CDR2 FYNNEI. Trimming stripped 3 bases from V and 11 bases from J, with 16 bases between. The CDR3 is 14 residues long. CDR3 protein: CASSEGRAITKLFF. CDR3 in DNA: TGTGCCAGCAGTGAGGGCAGGGCTATAACTAAACTGTTTTTT.

The V and J genes are TRBV9 and TRBJ2-3; TRBD2 matches 10 bases. The V segment lost 3 bases and the J segment 4 bases; nucleotides outside the gene matches: 8. This CDR3 contains 16 residues. Per the germline V gene, CDR1 is SGDLS and CDR2 is YYNGEE. In DNA, the CDR3 is TGTGCCAGCAGCGAGCTAGCGGGAGTGTGGCCAGATACGCAGTATTTT. It is translated as CASSELAGVWPDTQYF. Combining the CDR3 with reference TRBV9 and TRBJ2-3 gives the whole variable domain DSGVTQTPKHLITATGQRVTLRCSPRSGDLSVYWYQQSLDQGLQFLIQYYNGEERAKGNILERFSAQQFPDLHSELNLSSLELGDSALYFCASSELAGVWPDTQYFGPGTRLTVL.

The chain joins TRBV9 to TRBJ2-2; TRBD2 matches 8 bases. V shed 2 bases and J 0 bases; nucleotides not matched to a gene: 6. This CDR3 region has 17 residues. CDR1 is SGDLS and CDR2 is YYNGEE in the germline V gene. The CDR3 spells CASSVPTSGTNTGELFF. CDR3 DNA: TGTGCCAGCAGCGTCCCCACTAGCGGCACGAACACCGGGGAGCTGTTTTTT.

With regard to this clone: The sample holds other DNA sequences that translate to the same CDR3. The chain recombines TRBV28 with TRBJ1-1, with a possible D match to TRBD1 (5 bases). The germline V and J ends were trimmed by 0 bases and 0 bases, with 11 bases remaining between them. CDR3 length: 16 residues. The germline V gene has CDR1 MDHEN and CDR2 SYDVKM. The CDR3 nucleotides are TGTGCCAGCAGTTTATGGGGGGGAACGGTGAACACTGAAGCTTTCTTT. Its translation is CASSLWGGTVNTEAFF.

This clone was observed a handful of times. The CDR3 coding sequence is TGTGCCAGCAGCTATAGGACGGAAGCTTTCTTT. It encodes CASSYRTEAFF. V is TRBV11-3 and J is TRBJ1-1; D call uncertain. Trimming shortened V by 4 bases and J by 8 bases, and 8 bases separated the two germline ends. Germline V gene lookup returns CDR1 SGHNT and CDR2 YENEEA. The CDR3 is 11 amino acids.

Concerning this clone itself: The sample contains more than one DNA sequence encoding this CDR3. V and J are TRBV6-5 and TRBJ2-3, with D possibly TRBD1 on 5 matching bases. Trimming took 7 bases from V and 3 from J, leaving 5 bases between them. CDR1 and CDR2 from the germline V gene are MNHEY and SVGAGI. The CDR3 has 11 residues. In nucleotides, the CDR3 is TGTGCCAGCAAGGGGACAGATACGCAGTATTTT. It codes for CASKGTDTQYF.

Only one count was recorded for this clone. The rearrangement links TRBV28 to TRBJ2-3; possible D gene TRBD2, 6 bases. V dropped 2 bases and J dropped 6 bases, with 15 bases sitting between them. The CDR3 is 15 amino acids. Per germline, CDR1 MDHEN and CDR2 SYDVKM. Here the CDR3 DNA reads TGTGCCAGCAGTTTAGTAGGAGGGGTTCAGGATACGCAGTATTTT. As protein: CASSLVGGVQDTQYF.

This chain connects TRBV19 to TRBJ1-2; 10 bases are a match to TRBD1. This CDR3 region has 14 residues. V dropped 5 bases and J dropped 7; count of bases not matched to a gene: 7. Germline assignment: CDR1 LNHDA and CDR2 SQIVND (reference sequence). The chain's CDR3 is CASSPGQGTSGYTF. CDR3 DNA: TGTGCCAGTAGTCCGGGACAGGGGACGAGTGGCTACACCTTC. Full variable domain (rest looked up from reference TRBV19 and TRBJ1-2): DGGITQSPKYLFRKEGQNVTLSCEQNLNHDAMYWYRQDPGQGLRLIYYSQIVNDFQKGDIAEGYSVSREKKESFPLTVTSAQKNPTAFYLCASSPGQGTSGYTFGSGTRLTVV.